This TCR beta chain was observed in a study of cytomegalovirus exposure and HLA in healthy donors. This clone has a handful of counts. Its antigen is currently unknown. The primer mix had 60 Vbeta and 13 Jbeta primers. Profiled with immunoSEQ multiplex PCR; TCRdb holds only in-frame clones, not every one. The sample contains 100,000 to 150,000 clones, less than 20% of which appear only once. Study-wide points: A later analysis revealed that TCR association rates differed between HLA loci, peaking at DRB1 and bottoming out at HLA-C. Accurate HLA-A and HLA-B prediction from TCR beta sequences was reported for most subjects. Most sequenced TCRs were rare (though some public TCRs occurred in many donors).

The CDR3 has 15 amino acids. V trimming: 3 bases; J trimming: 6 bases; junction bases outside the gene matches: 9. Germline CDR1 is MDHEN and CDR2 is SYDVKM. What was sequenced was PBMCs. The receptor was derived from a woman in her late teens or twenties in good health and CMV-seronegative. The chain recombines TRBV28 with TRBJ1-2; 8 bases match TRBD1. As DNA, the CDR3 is TGTGCCAGCAGTTTCGGACAGGGAATGATTAATGGCTACACCTTC. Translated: CASSFGQGMINGYTF.